The 3 T cell receptor beta chains given below trace back to one sample, sequenced in a study of shared clonotypes between healthy human individuals (dated by TCRdb to about 2020). CD8 naive samples were obtained by positive selection for CCR7 among CD45RO-negative cells, yielding a CD45RA+CCR7+ population from which TemRA cells were excluded. Library preparation used the immunoSEQ multiplex PCR assay. The clones in this table, taken by TCRdb from immuneACCESS, are in-frame only. Not every clone is retained; where verified, under half of the shortfall comes from an unresolved V gene, and the cause of the rest is unknown. The sample table contains over 2 million clones; only one count was recorded for about 95% of them. The top ten clonotypes cover roughly 1% of the sample. Sequences were obtained from naive CD8+ T cells sorted from blood. The sample's cell subset or site label is to be understood as: CD45RA+CCR7+. The receptor source for this set is a man aged 18 to 29 in good health.

This clone was seen more than once but under ten times. The sample holds other DNA sequences that translate to the same CDR3. The chain carries TRBV19 and TRBJ1-2; 7 nucleotides line up with TRBD1. The CDR3 covers 13 residues. Germline CDR1 and CDR2: LNHDA and SQIVND (reference sequence). With 4 bases clipped from V and 4 bases from J, the junction kept 3 bases outside the gene matches. CDR3 in DNA: TGTGCCAGTAGTAGCGGGGACAGCTATGGCTACACCTTC. Protein: CASSSGDSYGYTF.

The rearrangement joins TRBV4-1 to TRBJ2-1; D is uncertain. This CDR3 has 15 residues. Trimming took off 3 bases at V and 3 bases at J, with 12 bases between the two ends. Germline V CDR1 and CDR2: MGHRA, YSYEKL. CDR3 nucleotides: TGCGCCAGCAGCCATGTGATATATGGCTACAATGAGCAGTTCTTC. Its protein is CASSHVIYGYNEQFF.

The J gene is TRBJ2-6, the V gene TRBV5-6; D might be TRBD2 (7 bases). V was clipped by 3 bases and J by 7 bases, with 17 bases between them. The V gene's germline CDR1 is SGHDT and CDR2 YYEEEE. The CDR3 is 16 residues long. CDR3 residues: CASSSNSGGRANVLTF. CDR3 nucleotide sequence: TGTGCCAGCAGCTCCAACTCGGGGGGCAGAGCCAACGTCCTGACTTTC. The full variable domain, rest sourced from reference TRBV5-6 and TRBJ2-6, is DAGVTQSPTHLIKTRGQQVTLRCSPKSGHDTVSWYQQALGQGPQFIFQYYEEEERQRGNFPDRFSGHQFPNYSSELNVNALLLGDSALYLCASSSNSGGRANVLTFGAGSRLTVL.